Listed below are T cell receptor beta chains from one sample, sequenced in a study of cytomegalovirus exposure and HLA in healthy donors. TCRdb keeps only in-frame clones here, not all; method: immunoSEQ multiplex PCR. The sample consists of approximately 87,000 clones, about 86% of them appearing once. Sequencing was done on a sample of PBMCs. Receptors originate from a woman in her seventies in good health and CMV-seropositive. CDR3s include the opening cysteine and the closing phenylalanine or tryptophan. Each record gives: V gene, D gene, clone size, J gene, CDR3 protein, CDR3 DNA. The D gene is left open where the match is weak. The size field is filled for only some rows; it gives once, few, many or a size class.

>TRBV28|TRBD2|-|TRBJ2-5
CASSMGLAEEETQYF
TGTGCCAGCAGTATGGGACTAGCGGAAGAAGAGACCCAGTACTTC
>TRBV25-1|TRBD1|-|TRBJ2-7
CASSGAGPITGQSYEQYF
TGTGCCAGCAGTGGAGCAGGACCAATTACGGGACAGTCCTACGAGCAGTACTTC
>TRBV5-4|-|-|TRBJ2-2
CASSARDFYTGELFF
TGTGCCAGCAGCGCTCGGGACTTCTACACCGGGGAGCTGTTTTTT
>TRBV4-2|TRBD1|-|TRBJ1-2
CASSQVDRPYGYTF
TGTGCCAGCAGCCAAGTGGACAGGCCCTATGGCTACACCTTC
>TRBV5-4|TRBD1|-|TRBJ2-7
CASSLGGTGAYEQYF
TGTGCCAGCAGCTTGGGAGGGACAGGGGCCTACGAGCAGTACTTC
>TRBV29-1|-|few|TRBJ2-1
CSVGAGTGRSEQFF
TGCAGCGTTGGGGCCGGGACTGGTAGGAGTGAGCAGTTCTTC
>TRBV2|-|-|TRBJ2-1
CASNDGRGEQFF
TGTGCCAGCAATGACGGGAGAGGAGAGCAGTTCTTC
>TRBV6-5|TRBD2|-|TRBJ2-7
CASSYSPSGSYEQYF
TGTGCCAGCAGTTACAGTCCTAGCGGGAGCTACGAGCAGTACTTC
>TRBV7-2|-|once|TRBJ2-3
CASSFDSHTDTQYF
TGTGCCAGCAGCTTCGACAGCCACACAGATACGCAGTATTTT
>TRBV5-4|TRBD2|-|TRBJ2-7
CASSLGQGGSYEQYF
TGTGCCAGCAGCTTGGGGCAGGGAGGGTCCTACGAGCAGTACTTC
>TRBV2|TRBD2|once|TRBJ2-5
CASSALTSGSQETQYF
TGTGCCAGCAGTGCGTTGACTAGCGGCTCCCAAGAGACCCAGTACTTC
>TRBV2|-|-|TRBJ1-3
CASSEVQGWDTIYF
TGTGCCAGCAGTGAAGTTCAGGGTTGGGACACCATATATTTT
>TRBV19|TRBD1|-|TRBJ1-5
CASTNPGTASNQPQHF
TGTGCCAGTACAAACCCCGGGACAGCGTCCAATCAGCCCCAGCATTTT
>TRBV7-2|TRBD2|-|TRBJ2-1
CASSLLAGSSYNEQFF
TGTGCCAGCAGCTTACTAGCGGGATCCTCCTACAATGAGCAGTTCTTC
>TRBV19|TRBD2|-|TRBJ2-3
CASSTLAGVQTQYF
TGTGCCAGTAGTACACTAGCGGGAGTTCAGACGCAGTATTTT
>TRBV4-1|TRBD1|-|TRBJ2-1
CASSPLGQGVRDYNEQFF
TGCGCCAGCAGCCCCCTGGGACAGGGGGTGAGAGACTACAATGAGCAGTTCTTC
>TRBV7-3|-|-|TRBJ1-6
CASSSQGTSYNSPLHF
TGTGCCAGCAGCTCGCAGGGGACATCCTATAATTCACCCCTCCACTTT
>TRBV9|-|-|TRBJ2-1
CASSTGQSSYNEQFF
TGTGCCAGCAGCACCGGACAGAGCTCCTACAATGAGCAGTTCTTC
>TRBV19|TRBD2|-|TRBJ2-1
CASTPGGAGGPFENEQFF
TGTGCCAGTACCCCGGGTGGGGCGGGAGGGCCATTTGAAAATGAGCAGTTCTTC
>TRBV29-1|TRBD1|once|TRBJ2-7
CSASRDRPTSEQYF
TGCAGCGCGAGCCGGGACAGACCTACATCCGAGCAGTACTTC
>TRBV12-5|TRBD2|-|TRBJ2-1
CASGGLAGAYNEQFF
TGTGCTAGTGGGGGACTAGCGGGAGCTTACAATGAGCAGTTCTTC
>TRBV5-8|TRBD2|-|TRBJ2-7
CASSLASVLAGGVEQYF
TGTGCCAGCAGCTTGGCTTCGGTGCTAGCGGGAGGGGTCGAGCAGTACTTC
>TRBV4-1|TRBD2|-|TRBJ2-7
CASSQETSGTYEQYF
TGCGCCAGCAGCCAAGAGACTAGCGGTACCTACGAGCAGTACTTC
>TRBV5-1|TRBD1|-|TRBJ2-1
CASSGTGSGYNEQFF
TGCGCCAGCAGCGGGACAGGGTCTGGCTACAATGAGCAGTTCTTC
>TRBV4-2|TRBD2|-|TRBJ2-3
CASSPSGRASFTADTQYF
TGTGCCAGCAGCCCTAGCGGGAGGGCCAGTTTTACGGCAGATACGCAGTATTTT
>TRBV19|-|-|TRBJ1-4
CASSSRGANEKLFF
TGTGCCAGTAGTTCCCGGGGAGCAAATGAAAAACTGTTTTTT
>TRBV6-5|-|-|TRBJ2-5
CASSQNRGETQYF
TGTGCCAGCAGCCAAAACCGGGGGGAGACCCAGTACTTC
>TRBV18|TRBD2|-|TRBJ2-5
CASSITSGKETQYF
TGTGCCAGCTCAATAACTAGCGGGAAAGAGACCCAGTACTTC
>TRBV20-1|-|once|TRBJ2-1
CSARLAVEQFF
TGCAGTGCTAGACTAGCTGTTGAGCAGTTCTTC